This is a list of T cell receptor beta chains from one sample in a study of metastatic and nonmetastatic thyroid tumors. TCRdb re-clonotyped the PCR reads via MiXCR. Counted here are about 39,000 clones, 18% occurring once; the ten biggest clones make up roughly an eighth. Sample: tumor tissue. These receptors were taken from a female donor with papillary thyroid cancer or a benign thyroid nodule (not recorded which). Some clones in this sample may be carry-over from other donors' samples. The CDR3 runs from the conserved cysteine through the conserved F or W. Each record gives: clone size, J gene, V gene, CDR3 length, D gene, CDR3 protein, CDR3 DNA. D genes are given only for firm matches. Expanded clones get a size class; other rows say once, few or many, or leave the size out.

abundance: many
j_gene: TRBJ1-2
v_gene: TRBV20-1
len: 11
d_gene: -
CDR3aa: CRSVVLGRATF
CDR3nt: TGCAGATCCGTCGTGTTAGGCCGGGCCACCTTC

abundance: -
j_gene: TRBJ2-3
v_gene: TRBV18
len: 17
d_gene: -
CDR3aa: CASSPQGLGRITDTQYF
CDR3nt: TGTGCCAGCTCACCACAGGGACTTGGACGGATCACAGATACGCAGTATTTT

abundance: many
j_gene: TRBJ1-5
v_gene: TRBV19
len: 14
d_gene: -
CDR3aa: CASSTSRMNQPQHF
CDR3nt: TGTGCCAGTAGTACCTCACGGATGAATCAGCCCCAGCATTTT

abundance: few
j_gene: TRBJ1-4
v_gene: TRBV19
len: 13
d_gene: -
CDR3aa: CASIIEGWEKLCF
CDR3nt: TGTGCCAGTATTATAGAGGGTTGGGAAAAACTGTGTTTT

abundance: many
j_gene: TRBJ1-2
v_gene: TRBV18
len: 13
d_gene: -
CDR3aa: CASSLGPGYGYTF
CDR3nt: TGTGCCAGCTCCCTAGGACCGGGATATGGCTACACCTTC

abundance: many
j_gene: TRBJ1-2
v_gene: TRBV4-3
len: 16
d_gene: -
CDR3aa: CASSRGERGSNYGYTF
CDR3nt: TGCGCCAGCAGCCGAGGGGAAAGGGGCTCTAACTATGGCTACACCTTC

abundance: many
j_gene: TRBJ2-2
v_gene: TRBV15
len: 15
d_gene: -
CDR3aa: CATSRDLERAGELFF
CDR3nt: TGTGCCACCAGCAGAGATCTCGAGAGGGCCGGGGAGCTGTTTTTT

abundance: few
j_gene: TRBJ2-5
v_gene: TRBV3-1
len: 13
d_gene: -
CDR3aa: CASSLRDQETQYF
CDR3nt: TGTGCCAGCAGCCTTCGGGACCAAGAGACCCAGTACTTC

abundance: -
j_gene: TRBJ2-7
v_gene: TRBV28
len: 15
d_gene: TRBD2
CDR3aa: CASSRGTSVTYEQYF
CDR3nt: TGTGCCAGCAGCCGCGGTACTAGCGTAACCTACGAGCAGTACTTC

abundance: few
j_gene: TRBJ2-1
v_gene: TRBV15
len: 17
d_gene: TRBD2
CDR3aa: CATSRVKTSGSGNEQFF
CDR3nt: TGTGCCACCAGCAGAGTCAAAACTAGCGGGAGTGGTAATGAGCAGTTCTTC

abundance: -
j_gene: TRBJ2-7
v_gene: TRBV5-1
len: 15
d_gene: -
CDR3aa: CASSLAATGLEEQYF
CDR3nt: TGCGCCAGCAGCTTGGCGGCGACAGGACTCGAGGAGCAGTACTTC

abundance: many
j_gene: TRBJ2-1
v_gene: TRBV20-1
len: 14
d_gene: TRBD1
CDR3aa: CSASFRQGRNEQFF
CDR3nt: TGCAGTGCTAGTTTCCGACAGGGTCGGAATGAGCAGTTCTTC

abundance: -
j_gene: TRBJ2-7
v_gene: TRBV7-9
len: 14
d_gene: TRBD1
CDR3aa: CASTTPTGGSGKYF
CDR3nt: TGTGCCAGCACCACCCCGACAGGGGGCTCGGGGAAGTACTTC